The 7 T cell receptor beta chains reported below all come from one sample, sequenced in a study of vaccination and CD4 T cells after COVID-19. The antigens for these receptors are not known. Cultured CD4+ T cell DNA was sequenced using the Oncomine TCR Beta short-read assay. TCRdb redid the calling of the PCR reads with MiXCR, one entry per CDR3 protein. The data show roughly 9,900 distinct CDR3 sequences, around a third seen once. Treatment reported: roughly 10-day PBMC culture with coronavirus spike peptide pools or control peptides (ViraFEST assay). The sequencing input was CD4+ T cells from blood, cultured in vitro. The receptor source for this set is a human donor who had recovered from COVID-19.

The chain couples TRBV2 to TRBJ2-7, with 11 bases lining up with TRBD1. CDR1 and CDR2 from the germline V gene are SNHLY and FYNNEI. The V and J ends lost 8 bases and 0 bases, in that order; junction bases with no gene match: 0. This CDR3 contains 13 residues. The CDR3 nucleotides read TGTGCCAGCGGGACAGGGGGCTCCTACGAGCAGTACTTC. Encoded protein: CASGTGGSYEQYF.

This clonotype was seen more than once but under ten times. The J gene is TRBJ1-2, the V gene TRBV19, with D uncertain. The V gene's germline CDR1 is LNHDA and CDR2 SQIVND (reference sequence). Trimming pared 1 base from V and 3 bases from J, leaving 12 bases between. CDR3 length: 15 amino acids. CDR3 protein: CASSIGRRFDYGYTF. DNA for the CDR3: TGTGCCAGTAGTATAGGGCGCAGGTTTGACTATGGCTACACCTTC. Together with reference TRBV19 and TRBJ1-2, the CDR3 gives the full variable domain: DGGITQSPKYLFRKEGQNVTLSCEQNLNHDAMYWYRQDPGQGLRLIYYSQIVNDFQKGDIAEGYSVSREKKESFPLTVTSAQKNPTAFYLCASSIGRRFDYGYTFGSGTRLTVV.

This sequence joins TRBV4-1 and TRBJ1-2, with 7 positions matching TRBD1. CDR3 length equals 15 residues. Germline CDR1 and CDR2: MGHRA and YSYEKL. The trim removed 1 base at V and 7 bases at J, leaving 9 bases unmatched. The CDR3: CASSQADRWEGGYTF. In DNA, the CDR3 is TGCGCCAGCAGCCAAGCGGACAGGTGGGAGGGTGGCTACACCTTC.

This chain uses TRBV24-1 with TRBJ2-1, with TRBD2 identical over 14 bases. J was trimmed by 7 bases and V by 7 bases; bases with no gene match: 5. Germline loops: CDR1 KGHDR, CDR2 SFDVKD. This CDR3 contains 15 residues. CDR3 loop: CATRSGTSGSNEQFF. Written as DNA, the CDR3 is TGTGCCACCAGGTCCGGGACTAGCGGGAGTAATGAGCAGTTCTTC.

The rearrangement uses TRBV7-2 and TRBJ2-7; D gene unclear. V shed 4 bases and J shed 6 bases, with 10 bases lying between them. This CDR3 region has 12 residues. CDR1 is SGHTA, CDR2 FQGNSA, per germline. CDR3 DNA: TGTGCCAGCAGCTCGAACCTACTCGAGCAGTACTTC. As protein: CASSSNLLEQYF.

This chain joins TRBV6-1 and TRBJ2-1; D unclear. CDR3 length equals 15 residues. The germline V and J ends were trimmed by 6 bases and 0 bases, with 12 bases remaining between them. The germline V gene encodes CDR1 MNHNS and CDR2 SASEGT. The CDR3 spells CASSRPVGSYNEQFF. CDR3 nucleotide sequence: TGTGCCAGCAGCCGCCCGGTAGGCTCCTACAATGAGCAGTTCTTC.

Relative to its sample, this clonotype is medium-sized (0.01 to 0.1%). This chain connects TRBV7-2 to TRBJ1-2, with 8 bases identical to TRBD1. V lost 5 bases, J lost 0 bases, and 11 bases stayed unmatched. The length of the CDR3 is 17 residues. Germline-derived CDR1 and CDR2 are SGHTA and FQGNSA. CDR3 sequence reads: CASSGRTGPPTNYGYTF. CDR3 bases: TGTGCCAGCAGCGGCAGGACAGGGCCCCCAACTAACTATGGCTACACCTTC.